Shown below are 6 T cell receptor beta chains from a single sample sequenced in a study of T cells in tuberculosis (dated by TCRdb to 2016 to 2018). Library method: the immunoSEQ multiplex PCR assay. What TCRdb holds here is the immuneACCESS table cut down to in-frame rearrangements. Part of the clones is not present; checked against another copy, under half of the missing clones reflect an unresolved V gene, and the others are unexplained. The sample yields 25,000 or so clones; nearly 90% were counted once. The ten largest make up under 8% of the sample. Source material: PBMCs. These receptor sequences come from a donor aged 10-29 years with latent tuberculosis or without tuberculosis infection.

This clone was found once. The chain joins TRBV7-2 to TRBJ2-5; D not resolved. The V end lost 1 base, the J end lost 5 bases, and 8 bases lay between the germline ends. The CDR3 runs 13 residues. Per germline, CDR1 SGHTA and CDR2 FQGNSA. CDR3 sequence: CASSLGVRETQYF. The CDR3 nucleotides read TGTGCCAGCAGCTTAGGGGTGCGGGAGACCCAGTACTTC.

The rearrangement links TRBV28 to TRBJ1-5; 9 nucleotides match TRBD1. The CDR3 sequence is 17 residues long. With 3 bases clipped from V and 5 bases from J, the junction kept 11 bases outside the gene matches. Germline V gene sequence: CDR1 MDHEN, CDR2 SYDVKM. DNA of the CDR3: TGTGCCAGCAGTTTTTTATTTTGGGGGACAGGGCATCAGCCCCAGCATTTT. Translated, it gives CASSFLFWGTGHQPQHF.

This chain joins TRBV29-1 and TRBJ2-2; D is unresolved. Germline CDR1 is SQVTM and CDR2 is ANQGSEA. The CDR3 is 12 residues long. Trimming shortened V by 3 bases and J by 3 bases, and 5 bases separated the two germline ends. The chain's CDR3 is CSVDGYTGELFF. CDR3 nucleotides: TGCAGCGTTGACGGGTACACCGGGGAGCTGTTTTTT.

This chain joins TRBV5-1 and TRBJ2-7; TRBD2 might be the D (7 bases). V gave up 6 bases and J gave up 3 bases, with 16 bases separating them. Germline V gene data show CDR1 as SGHRS and CDR2 as YFSETQ. The CDR3 totals 14 residues. CDR3 sequence reads: CASTMSGGGYEQYF. The DNA for the CDR3 is TGCGCCAGCACCATGTCGGGGGGCGGCTACGAGCAGTACTTC.

This clone was seen just once. The rearrangement links TRBV9 to TRBJ2-3; a weak D match, TRBD2 (5 bases). The CDR3 spans 16 residues. Germline loops: CDR1 SGDLS, CDR2 YYNGEE. V lost 4 bases and J 6 bases, leaving 21 bases between the germline ends. CDR3 coding DNA: TGTGCCAGCAGCCGCACCCCCCGGGGAGAGCAGGATACGCAGTATTTT. Protein sequence: CASSRTPRGEQDTQYF.

This chain connects TRBV25-1 to TRBJ1-5; D is perhaps TRBD1 (5 bases). Trimming left V 7 bases short and J 0 bases short, with 13 bases between. CDR1 is MGHDK, CDR2 SYGVNS, per germline. The CDR3 runs to 15 residues. The CDR3 sequence: CASMGGAGSNQPQHF. CDR3 coding DNA: TGTGCCAGCATGGGAGGGGCTGGTAGCAATCAGCCCCAGCATTTT.